This T cell receptor beta chain was documented in a study of identical twins. Looked up from germline, CDR1 is DFQATT and CDR2 is SNEGSKA (reference sequence). The CDR3 contains 15 residues. One entry per CDR3 protein results from TCRdb running MiXCR on the 5' RACE reads. The data contain 1.5 million to 2 million distinct CDR3 sequences, about 32% of them singletons. The receptor was isolated from a newborn girl in good health. V gene TRBV20-1 combines with J gene TRBJ2-4; TRBD2 matches 13 bases. TRBJ2-5 explains the end of the DNA better; the J call may be wrong. Sequencing was done on a sample of cord blood. CDR3 in amino acids: CSAKLAGGPVETQYF. In DNA, the CDR3 is TGCAGTGCTAAACTAGCGGGGGGGCCAGTAGAGACCCAGTACTTC.